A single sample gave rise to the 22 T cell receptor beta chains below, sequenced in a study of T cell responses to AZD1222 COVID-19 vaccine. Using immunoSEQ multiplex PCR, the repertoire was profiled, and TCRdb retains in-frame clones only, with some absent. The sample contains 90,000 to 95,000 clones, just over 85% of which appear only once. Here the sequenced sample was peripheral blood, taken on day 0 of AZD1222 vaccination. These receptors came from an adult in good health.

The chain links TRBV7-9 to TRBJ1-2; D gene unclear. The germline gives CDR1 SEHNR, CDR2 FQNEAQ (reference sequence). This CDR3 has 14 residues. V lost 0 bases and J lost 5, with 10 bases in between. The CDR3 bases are TGTGCCAGCAGCTTAGCTGGCCCACCGTATGGCTACACCTTC. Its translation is CASSLAGPPYGYTF.

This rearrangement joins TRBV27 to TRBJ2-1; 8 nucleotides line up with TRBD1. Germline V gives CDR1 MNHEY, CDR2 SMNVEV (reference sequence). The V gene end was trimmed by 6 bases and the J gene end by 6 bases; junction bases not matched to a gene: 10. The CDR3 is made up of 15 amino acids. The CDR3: CASRTSDRAFNEQFF. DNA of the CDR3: TGTGCCAGCAGGACCTCGGACAGGGCGTTCAATGAGCAGTTCTTC.

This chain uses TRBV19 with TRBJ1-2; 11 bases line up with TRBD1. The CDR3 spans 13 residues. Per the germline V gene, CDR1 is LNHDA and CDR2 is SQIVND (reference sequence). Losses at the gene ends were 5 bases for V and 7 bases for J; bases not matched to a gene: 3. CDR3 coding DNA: TGTGCCAGTAGTGTGGACAGGGGGCTTGGCTACACCTTC. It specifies CASSVDRGLGYTF.

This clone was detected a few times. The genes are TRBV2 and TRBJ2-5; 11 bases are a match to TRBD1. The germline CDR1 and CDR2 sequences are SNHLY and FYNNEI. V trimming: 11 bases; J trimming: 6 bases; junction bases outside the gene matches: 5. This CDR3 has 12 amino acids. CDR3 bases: TGTGCCGGGGACAGGGGGGGAAAGACCCAGTACTTC. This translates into CAGDRGGKTQYF.

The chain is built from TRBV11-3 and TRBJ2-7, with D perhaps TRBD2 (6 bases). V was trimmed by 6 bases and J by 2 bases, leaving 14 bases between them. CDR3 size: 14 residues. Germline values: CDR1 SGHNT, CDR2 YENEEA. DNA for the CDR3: TGTGCCAGCAGTCAGGGCGGCGGGGCCTACGAGCAGTACTTC. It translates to CASSQGGGAYEQYF.

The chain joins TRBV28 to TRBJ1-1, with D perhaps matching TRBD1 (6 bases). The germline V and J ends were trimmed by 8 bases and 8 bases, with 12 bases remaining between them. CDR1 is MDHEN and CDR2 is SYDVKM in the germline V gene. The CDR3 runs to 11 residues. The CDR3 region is CASGRGVEAFF. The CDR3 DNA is TGTGCCAGCGGAAGGGGGGTGGAAGCTTTCTTT.

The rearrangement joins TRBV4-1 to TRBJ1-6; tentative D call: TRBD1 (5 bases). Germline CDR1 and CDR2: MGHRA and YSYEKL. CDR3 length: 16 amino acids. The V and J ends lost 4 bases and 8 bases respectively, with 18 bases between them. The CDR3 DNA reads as TGCGCCAGCAGCCCCTCCCCCGGGACCCCTTATTCACCCCTCCACTTT. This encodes CASSPSPGTPYSPLHF.

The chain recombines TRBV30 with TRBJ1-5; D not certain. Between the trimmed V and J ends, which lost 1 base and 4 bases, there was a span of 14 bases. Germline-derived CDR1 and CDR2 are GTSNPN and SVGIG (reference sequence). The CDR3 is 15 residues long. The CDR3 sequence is CAWSDGLPGNQPQHF. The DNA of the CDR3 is TGTGCCTGGAGTGACGGCCTACCGGGGAATCAGCCCCAGCATTTT.

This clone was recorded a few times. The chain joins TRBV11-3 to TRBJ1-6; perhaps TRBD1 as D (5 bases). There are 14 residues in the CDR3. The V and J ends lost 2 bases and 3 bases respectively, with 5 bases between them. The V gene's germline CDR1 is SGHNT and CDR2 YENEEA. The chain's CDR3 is CASSLRGYNSPLHF. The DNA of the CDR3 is TGTGCCAGCAGCTTAAGGGGCTATAATTCACCCCTCCACTTT. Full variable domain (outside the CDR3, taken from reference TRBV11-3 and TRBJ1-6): EAGVVQSPRYKIIEKKQPVAFWCNPISGHNTLYWYLQNLGQGPELLIRYENEEAVDDSQLPKDRFSAERLKGVDSTLKIQPAELGDSAVYLCASSLRGYNSPLHFGNGTRLTVT.

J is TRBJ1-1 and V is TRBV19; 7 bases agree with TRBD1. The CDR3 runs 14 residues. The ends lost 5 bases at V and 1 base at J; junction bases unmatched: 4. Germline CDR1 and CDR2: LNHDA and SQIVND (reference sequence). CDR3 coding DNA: TGTGCCAGTAGTGGGGGACAGAGGAACACTGAAGCTTTCTTT. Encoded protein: CASSGGQRNTEAFF.

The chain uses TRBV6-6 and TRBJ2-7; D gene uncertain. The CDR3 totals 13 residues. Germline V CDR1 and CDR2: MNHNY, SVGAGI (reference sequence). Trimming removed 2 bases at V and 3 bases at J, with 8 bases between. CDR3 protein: CASSYARGYEQYF. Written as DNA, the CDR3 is TGTGCCAGCAGTTACGCGCGCGGCTACGAGCAGTACTTC.

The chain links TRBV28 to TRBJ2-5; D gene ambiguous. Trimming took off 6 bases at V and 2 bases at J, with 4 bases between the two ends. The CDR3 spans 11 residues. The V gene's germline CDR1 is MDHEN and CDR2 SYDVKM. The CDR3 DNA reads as TGTGCCAGCAGCGGTCAAGAGACCCAGTACTTC. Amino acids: CASSGQETQYF.

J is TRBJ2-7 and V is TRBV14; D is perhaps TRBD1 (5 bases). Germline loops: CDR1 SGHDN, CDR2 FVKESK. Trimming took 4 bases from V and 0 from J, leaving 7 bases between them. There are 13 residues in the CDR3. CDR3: CASSLRGSYEQYF. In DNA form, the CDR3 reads TGTGCCAGCAGCCTTAGGGGCTCCTACGAGCAGTACTTC.

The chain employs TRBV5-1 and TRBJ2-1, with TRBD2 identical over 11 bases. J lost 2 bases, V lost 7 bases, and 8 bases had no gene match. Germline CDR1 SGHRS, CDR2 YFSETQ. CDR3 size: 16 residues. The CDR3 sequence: CASGTSGRVTYNEQFF. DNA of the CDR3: TGCGCCAGCGGAACTAGCGGGAGAGTGACCTACAATGAGCAGTTCTTC. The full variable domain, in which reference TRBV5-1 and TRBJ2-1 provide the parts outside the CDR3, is KAGVTQTPRYLIKTRGQQVTLSCSPISGHRSVSWYQQTPGQGLQFLFEYFSETQRNKGNFPGRFSGRQFSNSRSEMNVSTLELGDSALYLCASGTSGRVTYNEQFFGPGTRLTVL.

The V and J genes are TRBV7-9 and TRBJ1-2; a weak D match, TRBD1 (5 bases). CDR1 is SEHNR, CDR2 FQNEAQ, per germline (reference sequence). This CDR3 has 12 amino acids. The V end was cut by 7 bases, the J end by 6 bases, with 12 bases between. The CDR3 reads CASTRGDHGYTF. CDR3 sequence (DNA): TGTGCCAGCACCCGAGGGGATCATGGCTACACCTTC.

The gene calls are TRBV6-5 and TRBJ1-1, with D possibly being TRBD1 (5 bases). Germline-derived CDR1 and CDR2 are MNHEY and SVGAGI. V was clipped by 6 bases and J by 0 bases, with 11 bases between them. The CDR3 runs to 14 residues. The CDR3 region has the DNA TGTGCCAGCAGGAGGACGGACATGAACACTGAAGCTTTCTTT. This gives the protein CASRRTDMNTEAFF.

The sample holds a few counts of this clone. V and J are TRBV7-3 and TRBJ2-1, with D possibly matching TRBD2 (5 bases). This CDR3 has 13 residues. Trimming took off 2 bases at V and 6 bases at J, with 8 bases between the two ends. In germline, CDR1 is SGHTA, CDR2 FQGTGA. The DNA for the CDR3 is TGTGCCAGCAGCTTAGAGCGGACCAATGAGCAGTTCTTC. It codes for CASSLERTNEQFF.

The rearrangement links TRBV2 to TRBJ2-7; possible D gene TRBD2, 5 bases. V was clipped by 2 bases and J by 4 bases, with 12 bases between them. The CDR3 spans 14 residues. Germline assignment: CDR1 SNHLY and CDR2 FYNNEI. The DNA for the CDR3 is TGTGCCAGCAGTGAACGAGGGAGTAGGTACGAGCAGTACTTC. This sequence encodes CASSERGSRYEQYF.

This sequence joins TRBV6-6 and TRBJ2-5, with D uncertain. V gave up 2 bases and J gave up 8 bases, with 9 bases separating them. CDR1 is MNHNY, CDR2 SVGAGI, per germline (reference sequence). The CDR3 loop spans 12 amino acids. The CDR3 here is CASSYTAGTQYF. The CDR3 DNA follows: TGTGCCAGCAGTTACACGGCAGGAACCCAGTACTTC.

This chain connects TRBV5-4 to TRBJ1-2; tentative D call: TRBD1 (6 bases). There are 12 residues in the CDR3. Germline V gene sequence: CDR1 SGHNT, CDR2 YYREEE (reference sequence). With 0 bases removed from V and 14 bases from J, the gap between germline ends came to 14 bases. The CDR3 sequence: CASSLEVRGRTF. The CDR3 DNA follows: TGTGCCAGCAGCTTGGAGGTCAGGGGTAGGACCTTC.

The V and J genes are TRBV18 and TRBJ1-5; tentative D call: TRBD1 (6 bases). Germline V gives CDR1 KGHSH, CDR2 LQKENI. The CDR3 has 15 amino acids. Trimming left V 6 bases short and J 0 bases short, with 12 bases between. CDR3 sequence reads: CASSLGQDSNQPQHF. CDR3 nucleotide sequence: TGTGCCAGCTCGTTGGGACAAGATAGCAATCAGCCCCAGCATTTT.

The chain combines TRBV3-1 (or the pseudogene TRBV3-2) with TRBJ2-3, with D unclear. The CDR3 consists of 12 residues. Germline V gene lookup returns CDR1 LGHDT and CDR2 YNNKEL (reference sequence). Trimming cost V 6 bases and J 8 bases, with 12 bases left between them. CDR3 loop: CASRASPSTQYF. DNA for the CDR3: TGTGCCAGCAGAGCCAGCCCCAGTACGCAGTATTTT.